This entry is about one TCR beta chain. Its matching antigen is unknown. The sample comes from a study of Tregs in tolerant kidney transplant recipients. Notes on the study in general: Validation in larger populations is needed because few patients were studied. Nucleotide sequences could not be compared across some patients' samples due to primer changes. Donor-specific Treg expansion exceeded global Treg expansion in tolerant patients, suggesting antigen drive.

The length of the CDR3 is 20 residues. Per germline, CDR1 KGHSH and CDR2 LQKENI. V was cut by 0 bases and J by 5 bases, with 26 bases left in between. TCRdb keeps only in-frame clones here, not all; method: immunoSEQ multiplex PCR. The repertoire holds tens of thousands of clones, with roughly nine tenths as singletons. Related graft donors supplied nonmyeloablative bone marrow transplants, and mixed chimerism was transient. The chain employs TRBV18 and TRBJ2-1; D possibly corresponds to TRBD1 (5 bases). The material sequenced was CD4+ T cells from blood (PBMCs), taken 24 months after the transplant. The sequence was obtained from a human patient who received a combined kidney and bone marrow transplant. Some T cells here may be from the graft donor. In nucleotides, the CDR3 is TGTGCCAGCTCACCACCGGTTGTTCTCCAAGACAGTAGGATTAACAATGAGCAGTTCTTC. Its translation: CASSPPVVLQDSRINNEQFF.